This T cell receptor (beta chain) was obtained from a study of OX40 agonist ivuxolimab in advanced cancers. On the study more broadly: Every 2 weeks, patients received ivuxolimab intravenously, dosed at 0.01 to 10 mg/kg.

CDR1 is SGHVS, CDR2 FQNEAQ, per germline. The CDR3 runs 14 residues. V was shortened by 1 base and J by 2 bases, with 8 bases between the two germline ends. Method: immunoSEQ multiplex PCR; TCRdb's copy keeps in-frame clones and lacks some. The table shows 43,000 or so clones, with more than 75% occurring only once. This chain uses TRBV7-8 with TRBJ2-5; D ambiguous. The receptor was derived from an adult with an advanced solid tumor such as melanoma, head and neck, liver or kidney cancer. This specimen consisted of CD4+ or CD8+ T cells sorted from blood, obtained in a trial of the OX40 agonist ivuxolimab. CDR3 region: CASSLDRRQETQYF. The CDR3 nucleotides read TGTGCCAGCAGCTTAGACCGCAGACAAGAGACCCAGTACTTC.